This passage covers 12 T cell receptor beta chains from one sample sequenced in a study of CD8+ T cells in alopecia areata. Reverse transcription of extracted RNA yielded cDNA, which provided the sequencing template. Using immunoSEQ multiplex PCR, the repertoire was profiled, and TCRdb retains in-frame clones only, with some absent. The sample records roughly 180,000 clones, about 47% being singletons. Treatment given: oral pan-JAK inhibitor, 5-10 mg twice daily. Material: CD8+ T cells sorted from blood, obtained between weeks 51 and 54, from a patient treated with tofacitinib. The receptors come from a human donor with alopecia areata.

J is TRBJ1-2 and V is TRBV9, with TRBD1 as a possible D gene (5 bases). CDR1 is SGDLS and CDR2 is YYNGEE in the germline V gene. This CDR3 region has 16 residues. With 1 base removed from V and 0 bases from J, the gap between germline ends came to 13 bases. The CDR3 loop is CASSVITGGANYGYTF. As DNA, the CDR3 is TGTGCCAGCAGCGTAATTACGGGAGGGGCTAACTATGGCTACACCTTC.

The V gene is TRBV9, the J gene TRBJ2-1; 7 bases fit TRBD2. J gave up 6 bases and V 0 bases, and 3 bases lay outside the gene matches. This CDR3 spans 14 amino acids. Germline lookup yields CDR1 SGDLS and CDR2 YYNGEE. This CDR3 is CASSVAGGGNEQFF. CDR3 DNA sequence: TGTGCCAGCAGCGTAGCGGGCGGGGGCAATGAGCAGTTCTTC.

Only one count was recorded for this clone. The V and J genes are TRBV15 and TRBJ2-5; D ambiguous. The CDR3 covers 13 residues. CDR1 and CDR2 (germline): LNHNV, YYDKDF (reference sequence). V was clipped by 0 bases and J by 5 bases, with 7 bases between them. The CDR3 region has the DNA TGTGCCACCAGCAGAGATAGGTGGGAGACCCAGTACTTC. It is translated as CATSRDRWETQYF.

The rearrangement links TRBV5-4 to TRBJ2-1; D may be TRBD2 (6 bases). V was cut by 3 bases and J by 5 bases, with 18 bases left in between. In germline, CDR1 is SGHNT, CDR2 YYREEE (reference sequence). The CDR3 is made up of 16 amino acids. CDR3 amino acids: CASSSGRTSYDNEQFF. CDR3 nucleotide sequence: TGTGCCAGCAGCTCTGGGAGGACTTCATATGACAATGAGCAGTTCTTC.

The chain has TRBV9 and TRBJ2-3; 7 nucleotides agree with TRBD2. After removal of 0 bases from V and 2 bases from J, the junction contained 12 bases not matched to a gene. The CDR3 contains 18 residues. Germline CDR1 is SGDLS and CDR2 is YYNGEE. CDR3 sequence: CASSVGGRADGYTDTQYF. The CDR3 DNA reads TGTGCCAGCAGCGTAGGTGGGAGGGCAGACGGTTACACAGATACGCAGTATTTT.

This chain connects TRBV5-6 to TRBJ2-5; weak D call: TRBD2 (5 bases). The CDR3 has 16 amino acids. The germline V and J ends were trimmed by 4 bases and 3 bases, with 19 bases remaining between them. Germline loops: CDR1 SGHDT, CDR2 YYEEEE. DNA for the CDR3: TGTGCCAGCAGCAGGGTCGCCGAGCGGTTGGAAGAGACCCAGTACTTC. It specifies CASSRVAERLEETQYF. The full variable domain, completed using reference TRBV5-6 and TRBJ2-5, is DAGVTQSPTHLIKTRGQQVTLRCSPKSGHDTVSWYQQALGQGPQFIFQYYEEEERQRGNFPDRFSGHQFPNYSSELNVNALLLGDSALYLCASSRVAERLEETQYFGPGTRLLVL.

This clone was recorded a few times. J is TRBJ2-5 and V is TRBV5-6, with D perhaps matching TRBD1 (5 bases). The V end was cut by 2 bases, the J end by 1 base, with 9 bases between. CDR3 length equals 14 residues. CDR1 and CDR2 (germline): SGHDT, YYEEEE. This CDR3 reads CASSFRGPQETQYF. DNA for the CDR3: TGTGCCAGCAGCTTTAGGGGCCCCCAAGAGACCCAGTACTTC.

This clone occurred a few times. For the CDR3, the DNA is TGTGCCAGCTCACCACCTCCAGGCAGCCTCTATGGCTACACCTTC. It codes for CASSPPPGSLYGYTF. The chain uses TRBV18 and TRBJ1-2, with D uncertain. Germline lookup yields CDR1 KGHSH and CDR2 LQKENI. V was trimmed by 0 bases and J by 4 bases, leaving 12 bases between them. This CDR3 comprises 15 residues.

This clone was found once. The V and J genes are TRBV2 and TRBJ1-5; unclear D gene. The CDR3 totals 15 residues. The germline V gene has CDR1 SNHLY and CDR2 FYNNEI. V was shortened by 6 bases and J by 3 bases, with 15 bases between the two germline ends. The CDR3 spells CASSRSRRLNQPQHF. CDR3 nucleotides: TGTGCCAGCAGCCGGTCTCGACGACTCAATCAGCCCCAGCATTTT.

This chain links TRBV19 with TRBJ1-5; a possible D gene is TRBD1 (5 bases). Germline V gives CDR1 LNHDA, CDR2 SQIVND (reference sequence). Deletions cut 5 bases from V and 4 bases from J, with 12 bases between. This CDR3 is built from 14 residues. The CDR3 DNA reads TGTGCCAGTAGTTTGGCACCAGGGAATCAGCCCCAGCATTTT. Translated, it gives CASSLAPGNQPQHF.

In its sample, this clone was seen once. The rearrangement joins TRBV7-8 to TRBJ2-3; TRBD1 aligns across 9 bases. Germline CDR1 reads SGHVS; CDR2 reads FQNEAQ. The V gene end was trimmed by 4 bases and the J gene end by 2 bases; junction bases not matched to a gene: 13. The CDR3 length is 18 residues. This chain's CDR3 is CASSSRGTGSLVTDTQYF. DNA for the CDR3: TGTGCCAGCAGCTCTAGGGGGACAGGGTCATTGGTCACAGATACGCAGTATTTT.

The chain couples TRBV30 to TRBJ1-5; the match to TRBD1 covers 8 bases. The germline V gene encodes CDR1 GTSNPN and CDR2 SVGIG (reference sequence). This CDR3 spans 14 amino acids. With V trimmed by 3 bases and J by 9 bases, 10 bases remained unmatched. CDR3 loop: CAWSLGQGPRPQHF. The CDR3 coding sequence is TGTGCCTGGAGCCTCGGACAGGGCCCTCGGCCCCAGCATTTT.